The TCR beta chain described here comes from a study of CD8 T cells in Susac syndrome. The multiple sclerosis controls were treatment-naive patients with relapsing-remitting disease that was stable or active. Both CD4+ and CD8+ T cells were negatively isolated, and TEMRA cells underwent FACS enrichment. The CDR3 is made up of 15 amino acids. The V and J ends lost 6 bases and 10 bases respectively, with 22 bases between them. The germline V gene has CDR1 MNHEY and CDR2 SVGAGI. Random hexamers primed reverse transcription of about 0.45 to 1 ug RNA. TCR beta CDR3 was amplified by immunoSEQ covering 54 Vbeta and 13 Jbeta. TCRdb reanalysed the immunoSEQ multiplex PCR reads using MiXCR and keeps one entry per CDR3 protein. The table records approximately 110,000 distinct CDR3 sequences, more than 85% of them present only once.

This chain joins TRBV6-5 and TRBJ2-1; D gene uncertain. This clonotype originated in a human donor with multiple sclerosis. Input material: CD8+ T cells from PBMCs. The DNA of the CDR3 is TGTGCCAGCAGACCGTCGAAGACTGGCCTTAGCGAGCAGTTCTTC. Translated, it gives CASRPSKTGLSEQFF.